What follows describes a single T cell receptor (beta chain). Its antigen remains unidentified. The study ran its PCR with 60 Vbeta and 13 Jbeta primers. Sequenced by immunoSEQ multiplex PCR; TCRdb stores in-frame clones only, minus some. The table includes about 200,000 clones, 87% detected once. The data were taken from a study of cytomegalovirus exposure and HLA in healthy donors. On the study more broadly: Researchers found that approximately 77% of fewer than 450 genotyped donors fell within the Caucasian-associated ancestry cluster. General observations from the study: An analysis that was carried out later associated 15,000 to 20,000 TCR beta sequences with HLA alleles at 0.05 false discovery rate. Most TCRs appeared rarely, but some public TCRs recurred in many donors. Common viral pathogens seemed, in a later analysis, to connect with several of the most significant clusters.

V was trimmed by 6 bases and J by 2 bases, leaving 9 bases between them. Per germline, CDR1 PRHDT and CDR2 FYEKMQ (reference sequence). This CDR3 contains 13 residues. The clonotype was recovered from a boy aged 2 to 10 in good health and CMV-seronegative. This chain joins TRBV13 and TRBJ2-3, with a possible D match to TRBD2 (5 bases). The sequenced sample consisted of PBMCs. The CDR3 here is CASSPDSTDTQYF. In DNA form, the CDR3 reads TGTGCCAGCAGTCCGGACTCCACAGATACGCAGTATTTT.